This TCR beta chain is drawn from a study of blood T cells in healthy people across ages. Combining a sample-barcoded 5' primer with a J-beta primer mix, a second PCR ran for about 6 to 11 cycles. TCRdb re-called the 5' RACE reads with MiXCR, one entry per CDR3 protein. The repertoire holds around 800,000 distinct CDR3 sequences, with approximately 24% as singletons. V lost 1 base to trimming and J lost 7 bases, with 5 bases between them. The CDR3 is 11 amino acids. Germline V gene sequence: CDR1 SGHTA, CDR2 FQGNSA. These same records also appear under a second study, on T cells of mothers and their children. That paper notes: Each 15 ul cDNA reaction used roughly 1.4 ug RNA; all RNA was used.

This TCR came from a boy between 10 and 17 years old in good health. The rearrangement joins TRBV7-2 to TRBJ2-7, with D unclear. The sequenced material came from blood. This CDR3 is CASSLDLEQYF. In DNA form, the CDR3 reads TGTGCCAGCAGCTTAGACCTTGAGCAGTACTTC.